This T cell receptor (beta chain) was identified in a study of cytomegalovirus exposure and HLA in healthy donors. Study in general: T cells numbering about 179 million yielded 95 million to 140 million unique TCR beta sequences in an earlier analysis. Study-level findings and limits: Among TCR sequences, most were rare, though some public TCRs appeared in many donors.

This clone has just one count. The antigen is unknown. Sampled while nominally healthy, donors likely had unrecorded immune exposures. CDR3 length: 13 residues. Germline CDR1 is SQVTM and CDR2 is ANQGSEA. Primers: 60 Vbeta forward and 13 Jbeta reverse. In the original processing: Approximately 12 million of 70 million to 80 million unique TCR beta chains were shared, per a later count. Sequenced by immunoSEQ multiplex PCR; TCRdb stores in-frame clones only, minus some. D and trimming were read from the DNA, whereas the V and J calls and clone size are those reported in that table. This table has about 160,000 clones, over 70% appearing once.

The sequence was obtained from a boy younger than 10 in good health and CMV-seronegative. Sequenced material: PBMCs. The chain uses TRBV29-1 and TRBJ2-5; no definite D call. With the DNA end fitting TRBJ2-7 better, the J assignment may be wrong. As DNA, the CDR3 is TGCAGCGTTCGAGGCGGTAGCTCCTACGAGCAGTACTTC. Amino acid sequence: CSVRGGSSYEQYF.